The T cell receptor beta chain under discussion was sequenced for a study of T cells after yellow fever vaccination. A single record per CDR3 protein comes from TCRdb applying MiXCR to the 5' RACE reads. The sample has a few hundred thousand distinct CDR3 sequences, 18% seen once; the top ten hold roughly a sixth. Germline assignment: CDR1 SGHTA and CDR2 FQGNSA. Trimming left V 0 bases short and J 2 bases short, with 6 bases between. The CDR3 is 14 amino acids. This clonotype has just a few counts. The chain has TRBV7-2 and TRBJ2-3; maybe TRBD2 (6 bases). The material sequenced was PBMCs, taken before the yellow fever booster vaccination. This receptor was obtained from a man aged 18 to 30 who received the YFV17D yellow fever vaccine. The CDR3 loop reads CASSLADYTDTQYF. DNA of the CDR3: TGTGCCAGCAGCTTAGCGGACTACACAGATACGCAGTATTTT.